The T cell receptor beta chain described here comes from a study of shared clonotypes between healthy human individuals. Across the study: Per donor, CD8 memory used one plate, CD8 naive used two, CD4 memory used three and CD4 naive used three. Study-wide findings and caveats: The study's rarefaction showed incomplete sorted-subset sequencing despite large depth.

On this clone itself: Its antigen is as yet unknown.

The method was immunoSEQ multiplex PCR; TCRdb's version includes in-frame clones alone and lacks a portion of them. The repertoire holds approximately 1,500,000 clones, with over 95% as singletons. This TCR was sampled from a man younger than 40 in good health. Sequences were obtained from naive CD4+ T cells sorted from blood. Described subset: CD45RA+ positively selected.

The CDR3 protein is CATSRDGQRETQYF. The CDR3 DNA reads TGTGCCACCAGCAGAGATGGTCAGAGGGAGACCCAGTACTTC. The rearrangement joins TRBV15 to TRBJ2-5; D remains ambiguous. The CDR3 loop spans 14 amino acids. Trimming took 0 bases from V and 5 from J, leaving 10 bases between them. CDR1 and CDR2 from the germline V gene are LNHNV and YYDKDF (reference sequence).